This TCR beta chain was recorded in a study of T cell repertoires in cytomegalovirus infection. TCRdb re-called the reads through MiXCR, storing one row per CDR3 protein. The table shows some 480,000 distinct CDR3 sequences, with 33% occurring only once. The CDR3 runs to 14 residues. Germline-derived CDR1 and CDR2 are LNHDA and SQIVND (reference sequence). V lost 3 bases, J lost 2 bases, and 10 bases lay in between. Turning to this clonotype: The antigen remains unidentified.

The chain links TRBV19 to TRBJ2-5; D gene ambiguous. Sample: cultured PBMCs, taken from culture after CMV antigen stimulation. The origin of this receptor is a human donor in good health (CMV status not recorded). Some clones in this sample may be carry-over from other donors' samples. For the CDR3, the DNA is TGTGCCAGTAGTATGGTAGCACGGCAAGAGACCCAGTACTTC. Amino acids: CASSMVARQETQYF. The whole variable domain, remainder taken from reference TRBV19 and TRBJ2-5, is DGGITQSPKYLFRKEGQNVTLSCEQNLNHDAMYWYRQDPGQGLRLIYYSQIVNDFQKGDIAEGYSVSREKKESFPLTVTSAQKNPTAFYLCASSMVARQETQYFGPGTRLLVL.